A single sample gave rise to the 21 T cell receptor beta chains below, sequenced in a study of blood T cell repertoires in COVID-19 (dated by TCRdb to between 2020 and 2021). The library was built by means of the immunoSEQ multiplex PCR assay. TCRdb mirrors the immuneACCESS table, restricted to in-frame sequences. Some clones are absent from its copies; in checked studies, under half trace to an unresolved V gene, and the reason for the others is unknown. The sample records some 320,000 clones, about 87% of which are singletons. Together, the top ten hold around 8% of the sample. The sequenced sample consisted of peripheral blood. The receptors come from a woman between 50 and 59 years old who had recovered from COVID-19.

The chain has TRBV28 and TRBJ1-2; D unclear. Between the trimmed V and J ends, which lost 9 bases and 3 bases, there was a span of 8 bases. CDR1 is MDHEN and CDR2 is SYDVKM in the germline V gene. This CDR3 comprises 11 residues. The CDR3 protein is CASRGDYGYTF. CDR3 sequence (DNA): TGTGCCAGTCGCGGGGACTATGGCTACACCTTC.

This chain uses TRBV6-2 or TRBV6-3 with TRBJ2-6, with 7 bases that match TRBD1. The CDR3 loop spans 18 amino acids. The ends lost 5 bases at V and 1 base at J; junction bases unmatched: 11. CDR1 and CDR2 from the germline V gene are MNHEY and SVGEGT. The chain's CDR3 is CASSDLRDSRSGANVLTF. The CDR3 nucleotides read TGTGCCAGCAGTGACCTCCGGGACAGCCGTTCTGGGGCCAACGTCCTGACTTTC.

CDR3 loop: CASSLEQGDSGNTIYF. DNA for the CDR3: TGTGCCAGCAGCTTGGAACAGGGAGACTCTGGAAACACCATATATTTT. V usage is TRBV5-4 and J usage is TRBJ1-3; maybe TRBD1 (6 bases). This CDR3 has 16 residues. V was shortened by 0 bases and J by 0 bases, with 10 bases between the two germline ends. Germline V gene lookup returns CDR1 SGHNT and CDR2 YYREEE (reference sequence).

V usage is TRBV5-1 and J usage is TRBJ2-7, with D unresolved. V gave up 5 bases and J gave up 4 bases, with 16 bases separating them. The germline V gene encodes CDR1 SGHRS and CDR2 YFSETQ. The CDR3 is 14 residues long. The CDR3 region is CASRTMGGPYEQYF. The CDR3 region has the DNA TGCGCCAGCAGAACGATGGGTGGGCCTTACGAGCAGTACTTC.

This clone came up once. The chain couples TRBV5-1 to TRBJ2-7; D uncertain. V gave up 1 base and J gave up 1 base, with 9 bases separating them. Germline assignment: CDR1 SGHRS and CDR2 YFSETQ. The CDR3 is 14 residues long. CDR3 residues: CASSLISGSYEQYF. In DNA form, the CDR3 reads TGCGCCAGCAGCTTGATATCAGGATCCTACGAGCAGTACTTC.

The rearrangement uses TRBV5-1 and TRBJ2-1, with D perhaps matching TRBD1 (5 bases). Trimming took 4 bases from V and 4 from J, leaving 15 bases between them. The CDR3 consists of 15 residues. From germline, CDR1 is SGHRS and CDR2 YFSETQ. CDR3 residues: CASSPALGPYNEQFF. CDR3 coding DNA: TGCGCCAGCAGCCCCGCCCTGGGGCCTTACAATGAGCAGTTCTTC.

A few counts support this clone. The J gene is TRBJ1-5, the V gene TRBV6-2 or TRBV6-3; D gene ambiguous. Between the trimmed V and J ends, which lost 5 bases and 0 bases, there was a span of 11 bases. The CDR3 totals 15 residues. CDR1 is MNHEY, CDR2 SVGEGT, per germline. As DNA, the CDR3 is TGTGCCAGCAGTCCGAGTGATTATAGCAATCAGCCCCAGCATTTT. It specifies CASSPSDYSNQPQHF.

This rearrangement joins TRBV28 to TRBJ1-3; the D is unclear. Per germline, CDR1 MDHEN and CDR2 SYDVKM. This CDR3 spans 12 amino acids. Trimming stripped 6 bases from V and 3 bases from J, with 6 bases between. In DNA, the CDR3 is TGTGCCAGCAGCCCCATTGGAAACACCATATATTTT. Its protein product is CASSPIGNTIYF.

The V and J genes are TRBV6-6 and TRBJ1-1, with TRBD1 matching 7 bases. With V trimmed by 5 bases and J by 1 base, 7 bases remained unmatched. The CDR3 is 15 residues long. CDR1 is MNHNY and CDR2 is SVGAGI in the germline V gene (reference sequence). Here the CDR3 reads CASSKTGNWNTEAFF. In DNA form, the CDR3 reads TGTGCCAGCAGTAAGACAGGGAATTGGAACACTGAAGCTTTCTTT.

This chain uses TRBV11-2 with TRBJ2-1; 8 bases are shared with TRBD2. There are 16 residues in the CDR3. V was clipped by 1 base and J by 6 bases; unmatched bases: 8. CDR1 is SGHAT, CDR2 FQNNGV, per germline. The CDR3 nucleotides read TGTGCCAGCAGCTTAGGCCGCACACGGGGGGGCAATGAGCAGTTCTTC. It is translated as CASSLGRTRGGNEQFF.

This chain joins TRBV11-3 and TRBJ2-1, with 8 bases that match TRBD2. Germline CDR1 and CDR2: SGHNT and YENEEA. V lost 5 bases and J lost 0; bases outside the gene matches: 6. The CDR3 is made up of 16 amino acids. Written as DNA, the CDR3 is TGTGCCAGCAGCCGGGGGGGCATTAGCTCCTACAATGAGCAGTTCTTC. It specifies CASSRGGISSYNEQFF.

V usage is TRBV9 and J usage is TRBJ2-3; 7 bases are a match to TRBD1. Germline lookup yields CDR1 SGDLS and CDR2 YYNGEE. This CDR3 is 15 amino acids long. V was pared by 0 bases and J by 4 bases, with 5 bases of the junction left unmatched. In DNA, the CDR3 is TGTGCCAGCAGCGTAGGAAACAGGGGCGCAGATACGCAGTATTTT. Translating gives CASSVGNRGADTQYF.

The chain combines TRBV6-4 with TRBJ2-2; the D gene is possibly TRBD1 (6 bases). V lost 6 bases and J 7 bases, leaving 15 bases between the germline ends. Germline V gives CDR1 MRHNA, CDR2 SNTAGT. The CDR3 covers 14 residues. CDR3 amino acids: CASSALPGVGELFF. In nucleotides, the CDR3 is TGTGCCAGCAGCGCCCTCCCAGGGGTCGGGGAGCTGTTTTTT.

V and J are TRBV27 and TRBJ1-1; no firm D call. V was clipped by 5 bases and J by 4 bases, with 14 bases between them. The CDR3 sequence is 14 residues long. Germline V gene sequence: CDR1 MNHEY, CDR2 SMNVEV (reference sequence). CDR3 residues: CASSIQEWSTEAFF. CDR3 DNA: TGTGCCAGCAGTATACAAGAGTGGAGCACTGAAGCTTTCTTT.

The chain joins TRBV5-1 to TRBJ2-2; TRBD1 might be the D (6 bases). The CDR3 extends over 15 amino acids. Germline-derived CDR1 and CDR2 are SGHRS and YFSETQ. V dropped 2 bases and J dropped 1 base, with 9 bases sitting between them. CDR3 sequence reads: CASSFVGQNTGELFF. For the CDR3, the DNA is TGCGCCAGCAGCTTCGTGGGACAGAACACCGGGGAGCTGTTTTTT.

The chain is built from TRBV18 and TRBJ1-3; the D gene is possibly TRBD1 (6 bases). The CDR3 is 15 amino acids. Trimming removed 1 base from V and 2 bases from J, with 9 bases in between. CDR1 is KGHSH and CDR2 is LQKENI in the germline V gene. The CDR3 DNA reads TGTGCCAGCTCACCACTGCAGGGGACTGGAAACACCATATATTTT. It translates to CASSPLQGTGNTIYF.

This clone was found once. The chain employs TRBV19 and TRBJ1-4; TRBD1 agrees at 8 bases. Trimming took 6 bases from V and 4 from J; bases not matched to a gene: 16. This CDR3 is built from 18 residues. Germline lookup yields CDR1 LNHDA and CDR2 SQIVND (reference sequence). CDR3 sequence (DNA): TGTGCCAGTAGAGACCTGACAGGGGCGCGAGCCCGTAATGAAAAACTGTTTTTT. Translating gives CASRDLTGARARNEKLFF.

The chain combines TRBV7-8 with TRBJ2-3; D possibly corresponds to TRBD2 (5 bases). There are 13 residues in the CDR3. Germline lookup yields CDR1 SGHVS and CDR2 FQNEAQ. The germline V and J ends were trimmed by 4 bases and 4 bases, with 9 bases remaining between them. CDR3 nucleotide sequence: TGTGCCAGCAGCTCCGCTAGCTCAGATACGCAGTATTTT. Translating gives CASSSASSDTQYF.

The rearrangement joins TRBV5-1 to TRBJ1-3, with 8 positions matching TRBD1. Germline V CDR1 and CDR2: SGHRS, YFSETQ. The CDR3 has 15 residues. V lost 4 bases to trimming and J lost 0 bases; unmatched junction nucleotides: 3. The DNA for the CDR3 is TGCGCCAGCAGCGGGACAGGCAACTCTGGAAACACCATATATTTT. Translation gives CASSGTGNSGNTIYF. Filled out from reference TRBV5-1 and TRBJ1-3, the complete variable domain reads KAGVTQTPRYLIKTRGQQVTLSCSPISGHRSVSWYQQTPGQGLQFLFEYFSETQRNKGNFPGRFSGRQFSNSRSEMNVSTLELGDSALYLCASSGTGNSGNTIYFGEGSWLTVV.

V is TRBV7-2 and J is TRBJ1-1; D is perhaps TRBD1 (5 bases). Germline-derived CDR1 and CDR2 are SGHTA and FQGNSA. The CDR3 contains 14 residues. The germline V and J ends were trimmed by 1 base and 4 bases, with 10 bases remaining between them. The CDR3 DNA follows: TGTGCCAGCAGCTTAGTGCGGGGGAGCACTGAAGCTTTCTTT. Its protein is CASSLVRGSTEAFF.

The chain recombines TRBV28 with TRBJ2-1; maybe TRBD2 (6 bases). Looked up from germline, CDR1 is MDHEN and CDR2 is SYDVKM. The V gene lost 7 bases and the J gene lost 0 bases, with 13 bases spanning the gap. There are 15 residues in the CDR3. CDR3 in DNA: TGTGCCAGCATCTCGGACGGGAGCTCCTACAATGAGCAGTTCTTC. Residues: CASISDGSSYNEQFF.